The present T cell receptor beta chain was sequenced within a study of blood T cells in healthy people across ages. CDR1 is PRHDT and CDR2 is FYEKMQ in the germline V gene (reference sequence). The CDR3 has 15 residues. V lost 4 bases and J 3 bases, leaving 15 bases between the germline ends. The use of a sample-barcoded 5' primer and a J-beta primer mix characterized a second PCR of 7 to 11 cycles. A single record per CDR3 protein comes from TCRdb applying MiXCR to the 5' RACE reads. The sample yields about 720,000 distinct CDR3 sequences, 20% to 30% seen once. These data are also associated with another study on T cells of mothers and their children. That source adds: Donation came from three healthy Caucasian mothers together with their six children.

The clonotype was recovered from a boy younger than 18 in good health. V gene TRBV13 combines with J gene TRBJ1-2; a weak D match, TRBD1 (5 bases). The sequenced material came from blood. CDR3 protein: CASSSLRGGDYGYTF. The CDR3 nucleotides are TGTGCCAGCAGCTCCCTCCGGGGAGGGGACTATGGCTACACCTTC.